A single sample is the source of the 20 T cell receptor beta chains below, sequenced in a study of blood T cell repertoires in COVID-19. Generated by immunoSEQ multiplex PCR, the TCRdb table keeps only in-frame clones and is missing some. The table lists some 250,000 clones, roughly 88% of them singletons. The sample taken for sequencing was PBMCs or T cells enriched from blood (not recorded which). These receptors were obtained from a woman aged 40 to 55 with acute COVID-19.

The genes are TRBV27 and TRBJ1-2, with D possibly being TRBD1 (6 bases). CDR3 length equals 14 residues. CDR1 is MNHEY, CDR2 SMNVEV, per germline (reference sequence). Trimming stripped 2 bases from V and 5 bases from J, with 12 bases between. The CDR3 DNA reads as TGTGCCAGCAGTTTAAGGGGGACACCATATGGCTACACCTTC. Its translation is CASSLRGTPYGYTF.

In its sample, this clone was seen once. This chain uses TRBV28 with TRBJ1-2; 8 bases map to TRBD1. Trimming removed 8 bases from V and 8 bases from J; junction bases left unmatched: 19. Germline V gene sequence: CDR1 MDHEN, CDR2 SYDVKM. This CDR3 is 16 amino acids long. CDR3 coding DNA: TGTGCCAGCTGCACCCCCCGCCTGATCGACAGGGGCGGCTACACCTTC. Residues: CASCTPRLIDRGGYTF.

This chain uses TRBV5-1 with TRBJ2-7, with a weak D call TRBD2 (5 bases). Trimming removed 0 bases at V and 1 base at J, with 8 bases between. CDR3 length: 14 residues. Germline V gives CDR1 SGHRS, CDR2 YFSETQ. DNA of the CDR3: TGCGCCAGCAGCTTGGCCGGGGAGTCCTACGAGCAGTACTTC. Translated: CASSLAGESYEQYF.

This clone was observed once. CDR3 sequence reads: CATGDSIHGYTF. CDR3 sequence (DNA): TGTGCCACCGGGGACAGTATTCATGGCTACACCTTC. This sequence joins TRBV24-1 and TRBJ1-2; 7 bases are a match to TRBD1. Looked up from germline, CDR1 is KGHDR and CDR2 is SFDVKD. CDR3 length: 12 amino acids. V lost 9 bases and J lost 6; bases outside the gene matches: 6.

The CDR3 DNA reads as TGTGCTAGTAAACAGGGTTCGGGATCTCAGCCCCAGCATTTT. It specifies CASKQGSGSQPQHF. The gene calls are TRBV28 and TRBJ1-5; TRBD1 might be the D (6 bases). Germline V gene data show CDR1 as MDHEN and CDR2 as SYDVKM. The CDR3 totals 14 residues.

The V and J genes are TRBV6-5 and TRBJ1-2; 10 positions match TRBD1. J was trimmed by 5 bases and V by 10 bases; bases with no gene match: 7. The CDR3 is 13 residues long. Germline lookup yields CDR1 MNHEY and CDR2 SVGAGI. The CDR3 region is CATRGQGKYGYTF. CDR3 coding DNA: TGTGCCACCAGGGGACAGGGGAAATATGGCTACACCTTC.

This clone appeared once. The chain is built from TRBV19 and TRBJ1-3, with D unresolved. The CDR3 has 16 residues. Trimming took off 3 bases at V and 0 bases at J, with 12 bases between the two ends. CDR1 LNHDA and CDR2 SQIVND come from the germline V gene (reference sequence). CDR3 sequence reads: CASSMYGLASGNTIYF. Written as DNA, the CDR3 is TGTGCCAGTAGTATGTATGGTCTAGCCTCTGGAAACACCATATATTTT. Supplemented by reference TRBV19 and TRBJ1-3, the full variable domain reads DGGITQSPKYLFRKEGQNVTLSCEQNLNHDAMYWYRQDPGQGLRLIYYSQIVNDFQKGDIAEGYSVSREKKESFPLTVTSAQKNPTAFYLCASSMYGLASGNTIYFGEGSWLTVV.

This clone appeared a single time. CDR3 loop: CASSSHYGQGVYGYTF. Written as DNA, the CDR3 is TGTGCCAGCAGCTCCCACTATGGACAGGGGGTTTATGGCTACACCTTC. V and J are TRBV7-9 and TRBJ1-2, with TRBD1 identical over 10 bases. The J segment lost 5 bases and the V segment lost 4 bases, leaving 10 bases of the junction unmatched. The CDR3 is 16 amino acids. CDR1 SEHNR and CDR2 FQNEAQ come from the germline V gene (reference sequence). Filled out from reference TRBV7-9 and TRBJ1-2, the complete variable domain reads DTGVSQNPRHKITKRGQNVTFRCDPISEHNRLYWYRQTLGQGPEFLTYFQNEAQLEKSRLLSDRFSAERPKGSFSTLEIQRTEQGDSAMYLCASSSHYGQGVYGYTFGSGTRLTVV.

DNA for the CDR3: TGTGCCAGCAGTCTGACTAGTGGTAATTACAATGAGCAGTTCTTC. It specifies CASSLTSGNYNEQFF. J is TRBJ2-1 and V is TRBV27; a possible D gene is TRBD2 (6 bases). V lost 5 bases and J 4 bases, leaving 15 bases between the germline ends. The germline V gene has CDR1 MNHEY and CDR2 SMNVEV (reference sequence). The CDR3 is made up of 15 amino acids.

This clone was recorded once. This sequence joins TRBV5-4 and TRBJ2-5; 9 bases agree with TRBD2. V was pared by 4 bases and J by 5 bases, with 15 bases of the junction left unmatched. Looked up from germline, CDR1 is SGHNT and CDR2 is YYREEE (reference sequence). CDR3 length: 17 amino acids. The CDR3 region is CASSLGTSGPQGETQYF. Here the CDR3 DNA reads TGTGCCAGCAGCCTGGGAACTAGCGGGCCCCAGGGGGAGACCCAGTACTTC.

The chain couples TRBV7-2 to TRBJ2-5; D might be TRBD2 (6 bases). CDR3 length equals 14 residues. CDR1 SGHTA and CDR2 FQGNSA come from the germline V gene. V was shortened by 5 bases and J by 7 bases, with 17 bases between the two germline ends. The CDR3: CASSQGLGRATQYF. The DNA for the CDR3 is TGTGCCAGCAGCCAGGGACTGGGACGGGCGACCCAGTACTTC.

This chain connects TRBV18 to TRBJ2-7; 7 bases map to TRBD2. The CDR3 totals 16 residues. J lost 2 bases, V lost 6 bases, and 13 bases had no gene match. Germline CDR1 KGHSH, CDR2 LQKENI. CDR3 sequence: CASSLGSGDSAYEQYF. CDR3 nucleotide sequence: TGTGCCAGCTCCCTAGGCAGCGGGGACTCCGCCTACGAGCAGTACTTC.

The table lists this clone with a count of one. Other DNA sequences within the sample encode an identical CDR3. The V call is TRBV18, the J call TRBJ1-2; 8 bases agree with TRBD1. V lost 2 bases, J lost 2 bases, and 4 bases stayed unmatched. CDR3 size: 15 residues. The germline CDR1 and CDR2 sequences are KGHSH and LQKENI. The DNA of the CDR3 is TGTGCCAGCTCACCAGGACAGGGTTCCAACTATGGCTACACCTTC. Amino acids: CASSPGQGSNYGYTF. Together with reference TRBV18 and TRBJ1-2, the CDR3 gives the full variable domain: NAGVMQNPRHLVRRRGQEARLRCSPMKGHSHVYWYRQLPEEGLKFMVYLQKENIIDESGMPKERFSAEFPKEGPSILRIQQVVRGDSAAYFCASSPGQGSNYGYTFGSGTRLTVV.

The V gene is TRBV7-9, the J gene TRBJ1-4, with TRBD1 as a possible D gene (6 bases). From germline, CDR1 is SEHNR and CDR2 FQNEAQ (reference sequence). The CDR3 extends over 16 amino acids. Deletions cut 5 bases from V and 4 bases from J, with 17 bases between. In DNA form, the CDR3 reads TGTGCCAGCAGCCTACACAGGGTATCGGATAATGAAAAACTGTTTTTT. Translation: CASSLHRVSDNEKLFF.

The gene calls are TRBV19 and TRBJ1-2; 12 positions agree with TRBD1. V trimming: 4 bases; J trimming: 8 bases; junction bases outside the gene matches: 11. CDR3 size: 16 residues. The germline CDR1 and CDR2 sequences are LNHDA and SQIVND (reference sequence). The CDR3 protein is CASSSRDRGRVGGYTF. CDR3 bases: TGTGCCAGTAGTAGCCGGGACAGGGGGCGCGTTGGGGGCTACACCTTC.

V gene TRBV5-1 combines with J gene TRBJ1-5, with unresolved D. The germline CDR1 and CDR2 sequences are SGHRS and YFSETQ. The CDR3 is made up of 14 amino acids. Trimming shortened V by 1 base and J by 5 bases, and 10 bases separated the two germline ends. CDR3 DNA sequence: TGCGCCAGCAGCTTGTACCCCGGGGATCAGCCCCAGCATTTT. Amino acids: CASSLYPGDQPQHF.

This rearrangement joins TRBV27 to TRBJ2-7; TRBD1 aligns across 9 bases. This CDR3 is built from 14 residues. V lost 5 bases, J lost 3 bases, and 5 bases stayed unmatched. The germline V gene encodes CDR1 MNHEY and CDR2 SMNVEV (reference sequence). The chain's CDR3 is CASSPSGQGYEQYF. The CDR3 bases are TGTGCCAGCAGTCCGTCGGGACAGGGCTACGAGCAGTACTTC.

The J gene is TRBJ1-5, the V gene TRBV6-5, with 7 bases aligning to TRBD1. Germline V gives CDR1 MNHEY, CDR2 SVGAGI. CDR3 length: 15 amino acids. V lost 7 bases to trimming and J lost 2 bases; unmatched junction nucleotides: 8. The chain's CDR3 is CASTLEGAGNQPQHF. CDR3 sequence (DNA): TGTGCCAGCACCCTGGAGGGGGCAGGCAATCAGCCCCAGCATTTT.

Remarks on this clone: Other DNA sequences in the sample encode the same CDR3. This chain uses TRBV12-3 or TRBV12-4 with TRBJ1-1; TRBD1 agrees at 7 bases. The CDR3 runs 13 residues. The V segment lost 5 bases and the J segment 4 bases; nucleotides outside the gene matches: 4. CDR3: CASSLTGRTEAFF. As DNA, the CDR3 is TGTGCCAGCAGTCTGACAGGGCGCACTGAAGCTTTCTTT.

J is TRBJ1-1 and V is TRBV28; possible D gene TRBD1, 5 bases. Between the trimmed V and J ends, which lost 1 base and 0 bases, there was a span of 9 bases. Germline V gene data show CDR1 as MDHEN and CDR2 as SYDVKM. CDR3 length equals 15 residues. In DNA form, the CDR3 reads TGTGCCAGCAGTTTATACAGGAGGGTGAACACTGAAGCTTTCTTT. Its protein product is CASSLYRRVNTEAFF. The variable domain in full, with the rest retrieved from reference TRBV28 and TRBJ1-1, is DVKVTQSSRYLVKRTGEKVFLECVQDMDHENMFWYRQDPGLGLRLIYFSYDVKMKEKGDIPEGYSVSREKKERFSLILESASTNQTSMYLCASSLYRRVNTEAFFGQGTRLTVV.